Below, one T cell receptor beta chain is given with its context. No antigen is known for it. Multiplex PCR employing 32 V and 13 J primers generated amplicons of the TCR beta CDR3. TCRdb re-derived calls from the multiplex PCR reads in MiXCR, one entry per CDR3 protein. The table has approximately 9,700 distinct CDR3 sequences, about 30% seen once. This sample stems from a study of immune heterogeneity within non-small cell lung tumors. General study findings and limits: Dominant CDR3 beta clonotypes repeated across a patient's tumor loci, while different loci held unique high-frequency clones.

The template consisted of bulk tumor genomic DNA, with 600 ng used per sample. During surgery, each primary tumor gave multiple biopsies spaced as far apart as possible. Before undergoing curative surgery, patients had newly diagnosed non-small cell lung cancer that was untreated. What was sequenced was lung tumor tissue. The clonotype comes from a woman in her 50s with non-small cell lung cancer.

CDR3 bases: TGTGCCATCAGTGAAGCCCTAGTACTAGCGGTCCGAGAGACCCAGTACTTC. Amino acids: CAISEALVLAVRETQYF. This chain connects TRBV10-3 to TRBJ2-5; the match to TRBD2 covers 8 bases. Germline V CDR1 and CDR2: ENHRY, SYGVKD. The CDR3 totals 17 residues. V was pared by 3 bases and J by 4 bases, with 13 bases of the junction left unmatched.